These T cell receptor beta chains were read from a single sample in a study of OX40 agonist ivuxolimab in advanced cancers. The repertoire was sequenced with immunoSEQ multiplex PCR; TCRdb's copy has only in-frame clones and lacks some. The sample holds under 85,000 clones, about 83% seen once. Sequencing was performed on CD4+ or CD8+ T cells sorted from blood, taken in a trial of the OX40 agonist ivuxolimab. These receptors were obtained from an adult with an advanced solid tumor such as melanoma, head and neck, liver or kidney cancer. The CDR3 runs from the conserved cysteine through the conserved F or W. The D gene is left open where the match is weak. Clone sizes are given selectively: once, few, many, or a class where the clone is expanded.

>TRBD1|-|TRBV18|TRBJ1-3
TGTGCCAGCTCCCCCGGGACAGACGGTGGAAACACCATATATTTT
CASSPGTDGGNTIYF
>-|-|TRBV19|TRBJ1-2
TGTGCCAGTAGTATAGGTCGGGGGACCGGCTATGGCTACACCTTC
CASSIGRGTGYGYTF
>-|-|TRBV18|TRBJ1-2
TGTGCCAGCTCACCAACGGGCGGGGAGGGCTACACCTTC
CASSPTGGEGYTF
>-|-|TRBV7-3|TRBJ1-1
TGTGCCAGCAGCTTAACGGAGTGGACTGAAGCTTTCTTT
CASSLTEWTEAFF
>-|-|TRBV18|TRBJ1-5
TGTGCCAGCTCACCAGGGTTGAATCAGCCCCAGCATTTT
CASSPGLNQPQHF
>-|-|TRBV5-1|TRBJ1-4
TGCGCCAGCAGCTTGGTGGGCAGGGGTAATGAAAAACTGTTTTTT
CASSLVGRGNEKLFF
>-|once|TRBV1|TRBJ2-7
TGCACCAGCAGCCCAGCCCCGCGGACAGGGGAAACCTACGAGCAGTACTTC
CTSSPAPRTGETYEQYF
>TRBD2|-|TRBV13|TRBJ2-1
TGTGCCAGCAGCTTAGCGGGGGGACATGAGCAGTTCTTC
CASSLAGGHEQFF
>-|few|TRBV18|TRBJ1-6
TGTGCCAGCTCACCTGCGGACGGCAATTCACCCCTCCACTTT
CASSPADGNSPLHF
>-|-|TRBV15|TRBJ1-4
TGTGCCACCAGCAGAGATCTGGCGAGCGGGAGCGCAACTAATGAAAAACTGTTTTTT
CATSRDLASGSATNEKLFF
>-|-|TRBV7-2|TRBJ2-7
TGTGCCAGCAGTCTCCCCGGGAGAGCAAGGTGGTACTTC
CASSLPGRARWYF
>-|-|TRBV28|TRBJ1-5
TGTGCCAGCACTCCCGCAGGGAGCCCTCAGCCCCAGCATTTT
CASTPAGSPQPQHF
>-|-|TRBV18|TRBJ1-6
TGTGCCAGCTCACCACGGCGGGGCCACCTCCCTATAAGCTCCTATAATTCACCCCTCCACTTT
CASSPRRGHLPISSYNSPLHF
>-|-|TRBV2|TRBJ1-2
TGTGCCAGCAGTGAAAGGCAGTACGGCTACACCTTC
CASSERQYGYTF
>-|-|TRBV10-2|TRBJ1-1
TGCGCCAGCAGTGAGTGGACATTCACTGAAGCTTTCTTT
CASSEWTFTEAFF
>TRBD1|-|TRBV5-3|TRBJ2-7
TGTGCCAGAAGCTCCCGGGACAGGGAACCCTACGAGCAGTACTTC
CARSSRDREPYEQYF
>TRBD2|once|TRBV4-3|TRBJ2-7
TGCGCCAGCAGCCGTGCCGGGACTAGCGGAGGCCACGAGCAGTACTTC
CASSRAGTSGGHEQYF
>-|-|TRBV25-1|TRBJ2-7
TGTTCCCGGTCCGTTCGATCCTACGAGCAGTACTTC
CSRSVRSYEQYF
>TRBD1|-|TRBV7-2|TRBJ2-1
TGTGCCAGCAGCTCCCAGACAGGGGTCAATGAGCAGTTCTTC
CASSSQTGVNEQFF
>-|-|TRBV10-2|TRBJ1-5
TGCGCCAGCCAAGACAGTAATCAGCCCCAGCATTTT
CASQDSNQPQHF
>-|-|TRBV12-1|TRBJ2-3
TGTGCCAGCGAGCTACTGGGGACTAGCGGGGGGAGCACAGATACGCAGTATTTT
CASELLGTSGGSTDTQYF
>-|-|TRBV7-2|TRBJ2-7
TGTGCCAACAGCCCATTGACCTCCTACGAGCAGTACTTC
CANSPLTSYEQYF
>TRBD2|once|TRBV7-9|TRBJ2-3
TGTGCCAGCAGCTTAATGAGCGGGGACACAGATACGCAGTATTTT
CASSLMSGDTDTQYF
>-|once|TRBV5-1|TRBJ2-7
TGCGCCAGCAGCACCGGGGACCTCTACGAGCAGTACTTC
CASSTGDLYEQYF
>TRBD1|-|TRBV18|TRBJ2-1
TGTGCCAGCTCCCCGGGACAGGGGTACAATGAGCAGTTCTTC
CASSPGQGYNEQFF
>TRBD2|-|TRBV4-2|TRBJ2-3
TGTGCCAGCAGCCAAAATAGCGGGGGGGCCCCCCAGCCGCAGTATTTT
CASSQNSGGAPQPQYF
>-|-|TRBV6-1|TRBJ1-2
TGTGCCAGCAGTGTTGCAGGGGACTCTGGCTACACCTTC
CASSVAGDSGYTF
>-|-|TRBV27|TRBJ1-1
TGTGCCGGCAGTCGGCTCCAGGGCGAGAAAGCTTTCTTT
CAGSRLQGEKAFF
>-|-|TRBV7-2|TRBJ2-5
TGTGCCAGCAGCTTAGTACAGGGCGGGGAGACCCAGTACTTC
CASSLVQGGETQYF
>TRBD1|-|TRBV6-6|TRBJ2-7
TGTGCCAGCAGTCCCGGGGACAGAACCTACGAGCAGTACTTC
CASSPGDRTYEQYF
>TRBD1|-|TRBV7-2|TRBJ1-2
TGTGCCAGCAGCATGGGACAGGGAGGGGGCTACACCTTC
CASSMGQGGGYTF
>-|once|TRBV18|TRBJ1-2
TGTGCCAGCTCACCACCGGGAGGGGAAGCTAACTATGGCTACACCTTC
CASSPPGGEANYGYTF
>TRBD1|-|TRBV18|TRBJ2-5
TGTGCCAGCTCACCGGACAGGGAGAAGGAGACCCAGTACTTC
CASSPDREKETQYF
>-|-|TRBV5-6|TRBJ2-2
TGTGCCAGCAGCCCGGGGGCAAACACCGGGGAGCTGTTTTTT
CASSPGANTGELFF
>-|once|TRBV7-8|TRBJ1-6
TGTGCCAGCAGGGGGAGTAGGGGGGATTCACCCCTCCACTTT
CASRGSRGDSPLHF
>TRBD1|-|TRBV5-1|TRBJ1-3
TGCGCCAGCAGCGACCCCCGACAGGGAGACACCATATATTTT
CASSDPRQGDTIYF
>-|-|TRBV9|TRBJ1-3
TGTGCCAGCAGCGTAGCGGGTGAGGGTGGAAACACCATATATTTT
CASSVAGEGGNTIYF
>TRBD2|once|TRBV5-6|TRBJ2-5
TGTGCCAGCAGCTTGGATCTGGACGGGGGGGCCGTAGAGACCCAGTACTTC
CASSLDLDGGAVETQYF
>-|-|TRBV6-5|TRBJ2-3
TGTGCCAGCAGTTACGGGCCCATCACAGATACGCAGTATTTT
CASSYGPITDTQYF
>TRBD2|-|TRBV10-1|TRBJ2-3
TGCGCCAGCAGCCTTAGCGGGGGAGCCCCGAATACGCAGTATTTT
CASSLSGGAPNTQYF